A selection of T cell receptor beta chains follows, all from one sample in a study of cytomegalovirus exposure and HLA in healthy donors. This table comes from immunoSEQ multiplex PCR, and its TCRdb copy is limited to in-frame clones, with some not included. The data show around 140,000 clones, 60% to 80% seen once. The sequencing sample was made of PBMCs. All receptors derive from a man in his forties or fifties in good health and CMV-seropositive. Both conserved end residues are part of each CDR3. The D gene is left open where the match is weak. Where a row states a size, it is once, few, many or the class of an expanded clone; other rows omit it.

D gene,J gene,V gene,clone size,CDR3 DNA,CDR3 protein
NA,TRBJ1-1,TRBV29-1,NA,TGCAGCGTTTCTAGGGGAGGAGGCCCTGAAGCTTTCTTT,CSVSRGGGPEAFF
TRBD2,TRBJ2-6,TRBV7-6,NA,TGTGCCAGCAGCTTAGCGGGAGGGTATGGGGCCAACGTCCTGACTTTC,CASSLAGGYGANVLTF
NA,TRBJ1-1,TRBV20-1,NA,TGCAGTGCCCAGCGAACTGAAGCTTTCTTT,CSAQRTEAFF
TRBD1,TRBJ1-2,TRBV5-1,NA,TGCGCCAGCAGCCGGACAGGGGATTTCTATGGCTACACCTTC,CASSRTGDFYGYTF
NA,TRBJ1-5,TRBV4-1,NA,TGCGCCAGCAGCCAAGACACAGGCCATAGCAATCAGCCCCAGCATTTT,CASSQDTGHSNQPQHF
TRBD2,TRBJ2-2,TRBV9,few,TGTGCCAGCAGCGTAGTCCCTAGCGGGGCGAGTCTGTTTTTT,CASSVVPSGASLFF
NA,TRBJ2-7,TRBV7-2,NA,TGTGCCAGCAGTCGGACTTTCCTTTCCTACGAGCAGTACTTC,CASSRTFLSYEQYF
TRBD1,TRBJ1-6,TRBV5-1,NA,TGCGCCAGCAGCCCTGGCCCCGGGACAGGGGGCCCGAATTCACCCCTCCACTTT,CASSPGPGTGGPNSPLHF
NA,TRBJ1-3,TRBV2,NA,TGTGCCAGCAGTGTGCGGCCTACCTCTGGAAACACCATATATTTT,CASSVRPTSGNTIYF
NA,TRBJ2-7,TRBV19,NA,TGTGCCAGTAGTAACAGGGCGAATTACGAGCAGTACTTC,CASSNRANYEQYF
TRBD1,TRBJ1-2,TRBV5-5,few,TGTGCCAGCAGTCTAGTTCCGGGACAGGCCACCTTC,CASSLVPGQATF
TRBD1,TRBJ2-1,TRBV25-1,once,TGTGCCAGCAGTGATCCCGGACAGGCGGATGAGCAGTTCTTC,CASSDPGQADEQFF
TRBD2,TRBJ2-7,TRBV15,NA,TGTGCCACCAGCAGAGACCTCGGGACTAGCGGTCTTTGGCAGTACTTC,CATSRDLGTSGLWQYF
NA,TRBJ1-4,TRBV5-6,NA,TGTGCCAGCAAAAACTTCGGGGGGGCAACTAATGAAAAACTGTTTTTT,CASKNFGGATNEKLFF
NA,TRBJ1-1,TRBV28,NA,TGTGCCAGCAGCCCGGGGGGATTCAACACTGAAGCTTTCTTT,CASSPGGFNTEAFF
TRBD1,TRBJ2-7,TRBV5-1,NA,TGCGCCAGCAGCTTGGGGATACCCGGACAGGCCTACGAGCAGTACTTC,CASSLGIPGQAYEQYF
NA,TRBJ1-5,TRBV6-1,NA,TGTGCCAGCAGAGCCCTTGGGGGCGAGGGTCAGCCCCAGCATTTT,CASRALGGEGQPQHF
NA,TRBJ1-4,TRBV7-2,few,TGTGCCAGCCATGACAGGACGAATGAAAAACTGTTTTTT,CASHDRTNEKLFF
NA,TRBJ2-7,TRBV5-1,NA,TGCGCCAGCAGCTTGGACAGGCCCAGCTCCTACGAGCAGTACTTC,CASSLDRPSSYEQYF
TRBD1,TRBJ2-7,TRBV7-2,NA,TGTGCCAGCACCCCGGGGACAGGGTTCTTCTACGAGCAGTACTTC,CASTPGTGFFYEQYF
NA,TRBJ1-3,TRBV7-9,NA,TGTGCCAGCAGCCCTCGCGGACTTTCAGGAGGAAACACCATATATTTT,CASSPRGLSGGNTIYF
TRBD1,TRBJ2-3,TRBV6-4,NA,TGTGCCAGCAGCCCCGCGGGACAGGGCAGCACAGATACGCAGTATTTT,CASSPAGQGSTDTQYF
TRBD2,TRBJ2-7,TRBV9,NA,TGTGCCAGCAGCGTAGAATTAATGGGACTAGCTGAGCAGTACTTC,CASSVELMGLAEQYF
NA,TRBJ1-2,TRBV2,NA,TGTGCCAGCAGTATCCGACAGTTGGAGTTGGCGAGCTATGGCTACACCTTC,CASSIRQLELASYGYTF
TRBD1,TRBJ1-5,TRBV6-5,once,TGTGCCAGCAGTTCCTGGACAGGTTTGAGCAATCAGCCCCAGCATTTT,CASSSWTGLSNQPQHF
NA,TRBJ2-1,TRBV9,NA,TGTGCCAGCAGCGTAGCGGATGAGCAGTTCTTC,CASSVADEQFF
TRBD2,TRBJ2-5,TRBV29-1,NA,TGCAGCGTTGGCGGGTTAGCGGGGGCCCTGGGCGGGGAGACCCAGTACTTC,CSVGGLAGALGGETQYF
NA,TRBJ2-2,TRBV27,NA,TGTGCCAGCAGTTTATCGTGGAGGGGGGGCATCGACACCGGGGAGCTGTTTTTT,CASSLSWRGGIDTGELFF
TRBD2,TRBJ2-1,TRBV27,NA,TGTGCCAGCAGCGGTACTAGCGGGAGGTACAATGAGCAGTTCTTC,CASSGTSGRYNEQFF
NA,TRBJ1-1,TRBV14,NA,TGTGCCAGCAGCCAAGAAAGCAGGGTTGGCACTGAAGCTTTCTTT,CASSQESRVGTEAFF
NA,TRBJ2-7,TRBV6-6,NA,TGTGCCAGCAGTCGAAACTCCGGGACATTCCTCTACGAGCAGTACTTC,CASSRNSGTFLYEQYF
NA,TRBJ1-2,TRBV11-2,once,TGTGCCAGCAGCTTAGGGGACTTTAACTATGGCTACACCTTC,CASSLGDFNYGYTF
NA,TRBJ2-7,TRBV10-2,NA,TGCGCCAGCAGTGACCCTGGAGCGTTCGAGCAGTACTTC,CASSDPGAFEQYF
TRBD1,TRBJ1-5,TRBV7-2,NA,TGTGCCAGCAGCTCCGACAGGGGAGGAGGTCCCGCCCAGCATTTT,CASSSDRGGGPAQHF
NA,TRBJ1-1,TRBV11-1,NA,TGTGCCAGCAGCCATCCAGGGAACACTGAAGCTTTCTTT,CASSHPGNTEAFF
NA,TRBJ1-5,TRBV10-2,NA,TGCGCCAGCAGTGTAGCGAATAGCAATCAGCCCCAGCATTTT,CASSVANSNQPQHF
NA,TRBJ2-7,TRBV4-1,NA,TGCGCCAGCAGCCAAGAGAACTACTCCTACGAGCAGTACTTC,CASSQENYSYEQYF
NA,TRBJ1-1,TRBV7-3,NA,TGTGCCAGCAGCTTAACGGGGGCAGGGGCTAACACTGAAGCTTTCTTT,CASSLTGAGANTEAFF
TRBD1,TRBJ1-4,TRBV11-2,NA,TGTGCCAGCAGCTTCCAGGGGGCCTATGAAAAACTGTTTTTT,CASSFQGAYEKLFF
TRBD1,TRBJ1-4,TRBV18,NA,TGTGCCAGCTCATCCGGACAGGCAGCAACTAATGAAAAACTGTTTTTT,CASSSGQAATNEKLFF